Given below is one T cell receptor beta chain in context. Its specificity is unknown. Profiled with immunoSEQ multiplex PCR; TCRdb holds only in-frame clones, not every one. The table has approximately 2.5 million clones, approximately 93% seen once. The source of the sample is a study of shared clonotypes between healthy human individuals. HIV-negative, healthy adults without recent acute infections or vaccinations were the donors. Donors, without exception, were Caucasian adults residing in Nashville, Tennessee. CD4+ cells were split into CD45RA+ naive and CD45RA-negative memory subsets. General study findings and limits: Blood was the sole source, and tissue repertoires probably differ.

Source material: naive CD4+ T cells from PBMCs. The subset denotes: CD45RA+ positively selected. The receptor comes from a man between 18 and 35 years old in good health. Some clones in this sample may be carry-over from other donors' samples.

The CDR3 loop is CASRLGQGYGYTF. In DNA, the CDR3 is TGTGCCAGCAGACTCGGACAGGGGTATGGCTACACCTTC. The J gene is TRBJ1-2, the V gene TRBV28; TRBD1 aligns across 9 bases. V gave up 6 bases and J gave up 5 bases; unmatched junction bases: 4. The germline V gene encodes CDR1 MDHEN and CDR2 SYDVKM. The CDR3 contains 13 residues.